The rows below give T cell receptor beta chains drawn from one sample of a study of T cell responses to AZD1222 COVID-19 vaccine. Measured with immunoSEQ multiplex PCR; TCRdb has only the in-frame clones, and not every one. The data show around 130,000 clones, with 70% to 90% seen just once and approximately 12% held by the top ten. The sample in question was peripheral blood, obtained on day 0 of AZD1222 vaccination. The source is an adult in good health. Both conserved end residues are part of each CDR3. A D gene is named only where the DNA matches it firmly. Clone size is given for some rows only: seen once, a few or many times, or a class if the clone is expanded.

V gene: TRBV27; J gene: TRBJ1-2; D gene: TRBD1; clone size: NA; CDR3 protein: CASSWDREGGYTF; CDR3 DNA: TGTGCCAGCAGTTGGGACAGGGAGGGTGGCTACACCTTC
V gene: TRBV7-2; J gene: TRBJ2-7; D gene: NA; clone size: NA; CDR3 protein: CASSLVLYEQYF; CDR3 DNA: TGTGCCAGCAGCTTAGTTCTCTACGAGCAGTACTTC
V gene: TRBV7-9; J gene: TRBJ2-3; D gene: NA; clone size: NA; CDR3 protein: CASSLEAGSTDTQYF; CDR3 DNA: TGTGCCAGCAGCTTAGAGGCAGGGAGCACAGATACGCAGTATTTT
V gene: TRBV6-5; J gene: TRBJ1-1; D gene: NA; clone size: few; CDR3 protein: CASRRYTEAFF; CDR3 DNA: TGTGCCAGCAGGCGGTACACTGAAGCTTTCTTT
V gene: TRBV20-1; J gene: TRBJ2-7; D gene: NA; clone size: NA; CDR3 protein: CSAATSTEQYF; CDR3 DNA: TGCAGTGCCGCGACTAGTACCGAGCAGTACTTC
V gene: TRBV19; J gene: TRBJ2-5; D gene: NA; clone size: NA; CDR3 protein: CASSIFVGETQYF; CDR3 DNA: TGTGCCAGTAGTATATTCGTCGGGGAGACCCAGTACTTC
V gene: TRBV7-2; J gene: TRBJ2-1; D gene: NA; clone size: NA; CDR3 protein: CASSLGFLASEQFF; CDR3 DNA: TGTGCCAGCAGCTTAGGGTTTTTAGCGAGCGAGCAGTTCTTC
V gene: TRBV5-1; J gene: TRBJ2-5; D gene: NA; clone size: NA; CDR3 protein: CASSQGRLQETQYF; CDR3 DNA: TGCGCCAGCAGCCAGGGACGGCTCCAAGAGACCCAGTACTTC
V gene: TRBV4-3; J gene: TRBJ2-5; D gene: TRBD1; clone size: NA; CDR3 protein: CASSRGRLSIRDRGWETQYF; CDR3 DNA: TGCGCCAGCAGCCGAGGGCGTCTTTCGATAAGGGACAGGGGATGGGAGACCCAGTACTTC
V gene: TRBV7-3; J gene: TRBJ2-2; D gene: TRBD2; clone size: medium-sized; CDR3 protein: CASSYSVIAGHTGELFF; CDR3 DNA: TGTGCCAGCAGTTATTCCGTTATAGCGGGGCACACCGGGGAGCTGTTTTTT
V gene: TRBV5-5; J gene: TRBJ1-6; D gene: TRBD1; clone size: NA; CDR3 protein: CASSPRQGGNSPLHF; CDR3 DNA: TGTGCCAGCAGCCCTAGACAGGGAGGTAATTCACCCCTCCACTTT
V gene: TRBV18; J gene: TRBJ1-6; D gene: NA; clone size: few; CDR3 protein: CASSLQGFYNSPLHF; CDR3 DNA: TGTGCCAGCTCACTCCAGGGGTTCTATAATTCACCCCTCCACTTT
V gene: TRBV19; J gene: TRBJ1-1; D gene: NA; clone size: NA; CDR3 protein: CASSLGIEAFF; CDR3 DNA: TGTGCCAGTAGTTTGGGGATTGAAGCTTTCTTT
V gene: TRBV5-1; J gene: TRBJ2-7; D gene: TRBD2; clone size: NA; CDR3 protein: CASSFLAGGLYEQYF; CDR3 DNA: TGCGCCAGCAGCTTTTTAGCGGGAGGCTTGTACGAGCAGTACTTC
V gene: TRBV6-1; J gene: TRBJ1-1; D gene: NA; clone size: NA; CDR3 protein: CASSEVSGIAFF; CDR3 DNA: TGTGCCAGCAGTGAAGTATCAGGGATAGCTTTCTTT
V gene: TRBV11-1; J gene: TRBJ2-7; D gene: NA; clone size: NA; CDR3 protein: CASSLMTAGYEQYF; CDR3 DNA: TGTGCCAGCAGCCTAATGACGGCGGGATACGAGCAGTACTTC
V gene: TRBV28; J gene: TRBJ2-3; D gene: TRBD2; clone size: NA; CDR3 protein: CASSYSGRIATDTQYF; CDR3 DNA: TGTGCCAGCAGCTATAGCGGGAGGATCGCGACAGATACGCAGTATTTT
V gene: TRBV6-5; J gene: TRBJ1-2; D gene: NA; clone size: NA; CDR3 protein: CASSYTGREYGYTF; CDR3 DNA: TGTGCCAGCAGTTACACAGGCCGGGAGTATGGCTACACCTTC
V gene: TRBV7-2; J gene: TRBJ1-1; D gene: TRBD1; clone size: few; CDR3 protein: CASSAGQGNTEAFF; CDR3 DNA: TGTGCCAGCAGCGCGGGACAGGGGAACACTGAAGCTTTCTTT
V gene: TRBV3-1/TRBV3-2; J gene: TRBJ2-1; D gene: NA; clone size: NA; CDR3 protein: CASSQPPVGHSEQFF; CDR3 DNA: TGTGCCAGCAGCCAACCCCCGGTCGGGCATAGTGAGCAGTTCTTC
V gene: TRBV6-5; J gene: TRBJ1-6; D gene: NA; clone size: NA; CDR3 protein: CASTRSSSYNSPLHF; CDR3 DNA: TGTGCCAGCACCCGGTCCTCCTCCTATAATTCACCCCTCCACTTT
V gene: TRBV28; J gene: TRBJ2-2; D gene: NA; clone size: NA; CDR3 protein: CASRGTGELFF; CDR3 DNA: TGTGCCAGCAGAGGGACCGGGGAGCTGTTTTTT
V gene: TRBV18; J gene: TRBJ2-1; D gene: TRBD2; clone size: NA; CDR3 protein: CASSPTGGLNNEQFF; CDR3 DNA: TGTGCCAGCTCACCAACGGGGGGGCTTAACAATGAGCAGTTCTTC
V gene: TRBV30; J gene: TRBJ2-6; D gene: NA; clone size: NA; CDR3 protein: CASPPGSGANVLTF; CDR3 DNA: TGTGCCTCCCCCCCGGGGTCTGGGGCCAACGTCCTGACTTTC
V gene: TRBV5-6; J gene: TRBJ2-1; D gene: NA; clone size: NA; CDR3 protein: CASSLRTYNEQFF; CDR3 DNA: TGTGCCAGCAGCTTGAGGACGTACAATGAGCAGTTCTTC
V gene: TRBV7-8; J gene: TRBJ1-3; D gene: NA; clone size: NA; CDR3 protein: CASSQRRGVTSGNTIYF; CDR3 DNA: TGTGCCAGCAGTCAGAGGAGGGGCGTAACCTCTGGAAACACCATATATTTT
V gene: TRBV30; J gene: TRBJ2-6; D gene: NA; clone size: NA; CDR3 protein: CAWYTGTLRGGANVLTF; CDR3 DNA: TGTGCCTGGTATACCGGGACACTACGGGGTGGGGCCAACGTCCTGACTTTC
V gene: TRBV5-1; J gene: TRBJ1-6; D gene: NA; clone size: NA; CDR3 protein: CASSLEHPNNSPLHF; CDR3 DNA: TGCGCCAGCAGCTTGGAACACCCTAATAATTCACCCCTCCACTTT
V gene: TRBV14; J gene: TRBJ2-6; D gene: TRBD1; clone size: NA; CDR3 protein: CASRGTGGESGANVLTF; CDR3 DNA: TGTGCCAGCAGGGGAACAGGGGGCGAATCTGGGGCCAACGTCCTGACTTTC
V gene: TRBV27; J gene: TRBJ2-7; D gene: NA; clone size: NA; CDR3 protein: CASSFYSNSVSYYEQYF; CDR3 DNA: TGTGCCAGCAGTTTCTATTCCAACTCGGTATCTTACTACGAGCAGTACTTC
V gene: TRBV28; J gene: TRBJ2-1; D gene: TRBD2; clone size: NA; CDR3 protein: CASSSGLGGYNEQFF; CDR3 DNA: TGTGCCAGCAGTTCCGGACTAGGAGGGTACAATGAGCAGTTCTTC
V gene: TRBV7-6; J gene: TRBJ2-7; D gene: NA; clone size: NA; CDR3 protein: CASSLGSGIGYEQYF; CDR3 DNA: TGTGCCAGCAGCTTAGGATCAGGGATCGGCTACGAGCAGTACTTC
V gene: TRBV18; J gene: TRBJ2-3; D gene: NA; clone size: NA; CDR3 protein: CASSPPTAGRAEDTQYF; CDR3 DNA: TGTGCCAGCTCACCACCGACGGCGGGGAGAGCGGAAGATACGCAGTATTTT
V gene: TRBV29-1; J gene: TRBJ1-2; D gene: NA; clone size: NA; CDR3 protein: CSVPDGYTF; CDR3 DNA: TGCAGCGTCCCCGATGGCTACACCTTC
V gene: TRBV5-1; J gene: TRBJ2-7; D gene: NA; clone size: NA; CDR3 protein: CASRVQGAPYEQYF; CDR3 DNA: TGCGCCAGCAGGGTCCAGGGTGCCCCCTACGAGCAGTACTTC
V gene: TRBV13; J gene: TRBJ2-5; D gene: NA; clone size: NA; CDR3 protein: CASSFLRPETQYF; CDR3 DNA: TGTGCCAGCAGCTTTCTTCGGCCAGAGACCCAGTACTTC
V gene: TRBV6-5; J gene: TRBJ1-5; D gene: NA; clone size: NA; CDR3 protein: CASSPTGFSNQPQHF; CDR3 DNA: TGTGCCAGCAGTCCAACAGGTTTCAGCAATCAGCCCCAGCATTTT
V gene: TRBV7-2; J gene: TRBJ2-7; D gene: TRBD1; clone size: NA; CDR3 protein: CASSFFVGTGNNEQYF; CDR3 DNA: TGTGCCAGCAGCTTTTTCGTTGGGACAGGGAATAACGAGCAGTACTTC
V gene: TRBV11-3; J gene: TRBJ2-7; D gene: TRBD2; clone size: NA; CDR3 protein: CASSVGTSYEQYF; CDR3 DNA: TGTGCCAGCAGTGTGGGGACTAGCTACGAGCAGTACTTC
V gene: TRBV7-2; J gene: TRBJ1-6; D gene: NA; clone size: few; CDR3 protein: CASSQNWAGNSPLHF; CDR3 DNA: TGTGCCAGCAGCCAGAACTGGGCCGGTAATTCACCCCTCCACTTT
V gene: TRBV11-2; J gene: TRBJ1-4; D gene: NA; clone size: once; CDR3 protein: CASSPNPGVRSEKLFF; CDR3 DNA: TGTGCCAGCAGCCCGAACCCAGGGGTACGGTCCGAAAAACTGTTTTTT
V gene: TRBV3-1/TRBV3-2; J gene: TRBJ2-1; D gene: NA; clone size: NA; CDR3 protein: CASSPPGTYNEQFF; CDR3 DNA: TGTGCCAGCAGCCCACCTGGGACATACAATGAGCAGTTCTTC
V gene: TRBV30; J gene: TRBJ1-2; D gene: NA; clone size: NA; CDR3 protein: CAWSLQGPRGYTF; CDR3 DNA: TGTGCCTGGAGTCTACAGGGTCCGCGTGGCTACACCTTC
V gene: TRBV11-2; J gene: TRBJ1-1; D gene: NA; clone size: once; CDR3 protein: CASSPDRGAEAFF; CDR3 DNA: TGTGCCAGCAGCCCGGACCGGGGCGCTGAAGCTTTCTTT
V gene: TRBV7-2; J gene: TRBJ1-6; D gene: TRBD1; clone size: once; CDR3 protein: CASSGQGAESPLHF; CDR3 DNA: TGTGCCAGCAGTGGACAGGGGGCAGAGTCACCCCTCCACTTT
V gene: TRBV9; J gene: TRBJ2-3; D gene: NA; clone size: NA; CDR3 protein: CASSRFGHTDTQYF; CDR3 DNA: TGTGCCAGCAGCCGGTTCGGACACACAGATACGCAGTATTTT
V gene: TRBV7-3; J gene: TRBJ2-1; D gene: TRBD2; clone size: NA; CDR3 protein: CASSSSGGAYNEQFF; CDR3 DNA: TGTGCCAGCAGCTCTAGCGGGGGGGCCTACAATGAGCAGTTCTTC
V gene: TRBV6-2/TRBV6-3; J gene: TRBJ1-2; D gene: TRBD1; clone size: NA; CDR3 protein: CASSSPGTGAWGYTF; CDR3 DNA: TGTGCCAGCAGCTCACCCGGGACAGGGGCTTGGGGCTACACCTTC
V gene: TRBV7-2; J gene: TRBJ2-5; D gene: TRBD1; clone size: NA; CDR3 protein: CASSANRGWETQYF; CDR3 DNA: TGTGCCAGCAGCGCAAACAGGGGTTGGGAGACCCAGTACTTC
V gene: TRBV12-3/TRBV12-4; J gene: TRBJ2-2; D gene: NA; clone size: NA; CDR3 protein: CASRKQDTGELFF; CDR3 DNA: TGTGCCAGCAGGAAACAGGACACCGGGGAGCTGTTTTTT
V gene: TRBV20-1; J gene: TRBJ1-5; D gene: NA; clone size: NA; CDR3 protein: CSGGNQPQHF; CDR3 DNA: TGCAGTGGGGGCAATCAGCCCCAGCATTTT
V gene: TRBV19; J gene: TRBJ1-1; D gene: TRBD1; clone size: NA; CDR3 protein: CATRQGAITEAFF; CDR3 DNA: TGTGCCACCCGACAGGGCGCGATCACTGAAGCTTTCTTT
V gene: TRBV18; J gene: TRBJ1-6; D gene: NA; clone size: NA; CDR3 protein: CASSPDNSPLHF; CDR3 DNA: TGTGCCAGCTCACCGGATAATTCACCCCTCCACTTT
V gene: TRBV7-9; J gene: TRBJ2-3; D gene: NA; clone size: NA; CDR3 protein: CASSPLGGRSSTDTQYF; CDR3 DNA: TGTGCCAGCAGCCCCCTGGGGGGCCGATCTAGCACAGATACGCAGTATTTT
V gene: TRBV18; J gene: TRBJ1-1; D gene: TRBD1; clone size: NA; CDR3 protein: CASYRDRVGTEAFF; CDR3 DNA: TGTGCCAGCTACCGGGACAGGGTTGGCACTGAAGCTTTCTTT
V gene: TRBV6-5; J gene: TRBJ1-4; D gene: NA; clone size: NA; CDR3 protein: CASSYDRDREKLFF; CDR3 DNA: TGTGCCAGCAGTTACGACCGGGACCGGGAAAAACTGTTTTTT
V gene: TRBV5-1; J gene: TRBJ2-1; D gene: TRBD2; clone size: NA; CDR3 protein: CASRHRSGLADLGEQFF; CDR3 DNA: TGCGCCAGCCGCCACAGATCGGGACTAGCGGACTTAGGTGAGCAGTTCTTC
V gene: TRBV29-1; J gene: TRBJ1-2; D gene: NA; clone size: few; CDR3 protein: CSVSISNYGYTF; CDR3 DNA: TGCAGCGTTTCCATCTCTAACTATGGCTACACCTTC
V gene: TRBV7-2; J gene: TRBJ1-2; D gene: NA; clone size: NA; CDR3 protein: CASSLERGRETIGYTF; CDR3 DNA: TGTGCCAGCAGCTTAGAGAGAGGACGGGAAACTATCGGCTACACCTTC
V gene: TRBV11-2; J gene: TRBJ1-2; D gene: NA; clone size: NA; CDR3 protein: CASSLDGSYGYTF; CDR3 DNA: TGTGCCAGCAGCTTAGACGGGTCCTATGGCTACACCTTC